This TCR beta chain was retrieved from a study of siplizumab effects on memory and regulatory T cells. Study-level findings and limits: The diversity of naive T cells seemed greater than that of memory cells, and their alloresponse contribution seemed major. Naive-or-memory phenotypes were unassignable for roughly 80-97% of proliferating CD4+ or CD8+ clones. Alloreactive sequences tracing back to unstimulated CD4+ memory cells were significantly reduced by siplizumab. Proof of suppressive function in proliferating Tregs from siplizumab cultures was not established.

The CDR3 has 16 residues. CDR1 and CDR2 (germline): SGHNT, YYREEE (reference sequence). V lost 4 bases and J lost 4; bases outside the gene matches: 12. With regard to this clone: Antigen unknown.

The repertoire was sequenced with immunoSEQ multiplex PCR; TCRdb's copy has only in-frame clones and lacks some. The sample consists of 55,000 to 80,000 clones, 70% to 85% of them appearing once. The clonotype comes from a human donor in good health. The specimen sequenced was memory CD4+ T cells sorted from blood. The chain recombines TRBV5-4 with TRBJ1-1; 8 positions match TRBD1. The CDR3 spells CASSPPLQGVSTEAFF. The CDR3 region has the DNA TGTGCCAGCAGCCCCCCCCTACAGGGGGTAAGCACTGAAGCTTTCTTT.